Shown below are 20 T cell receptor beta chains from a single sample sequenced in a study of blood T cell repertoires in COVID-19. Assay: immunoSEQ multiplex PCR; the TCRdb copy retains only in-frame clones and omits some. The table shows 350,000 or so clones, with 92% occurring only once. The sequenced sample consisted of PBMCs or T cells enriched from blood (not recorded which). The receptor source for this set is a woman aged 25 to 45 who had recovered from COVID-19.

The chain recombines TRBV7-2 with TRBJ2-5; no clear D gene. V was shortened by 5 bases and J by 2 bases, with 12 bases between the two germline ends. Germline V CDR1 and CDR2: SGHTA, FQGNSA. This CDR3 spans 14 amino acids. The CDR3 coding sequence is TGTGCCAGCAGCCGGTGGAGTCCACAAGAGACCCAGTACTTC. Translating gives CASSRWSPQETQYF. The full variable domain, rest sourced from reference TRBV7-2 and TRBJ2-5, is GAGVSQSPSNKVTEKGKDVELRCDPISGHTALYWYRQSLGQGLEFLIYFQGNSAPDKSGLPSDRFSAERTGGSVSTLTIQRTQQEDSAVYLCASSRWSPQETQYFGPGTRLLVL.

The chain joins TRBV5-4 to TRBJ1-1; the D is unclear. V was cut by 4 bases and J by 11 bases, with 15 bases left in between. This CDR3 spans 12 amino acids. CDR1 and CDR2 from the germline V gene are SGHNT and YYREEE (reference sequence). This CDR3 reads CASSLRRGHAFF. The CDR3 nucleotides are TGTGCCAGCAGCCTCCGCCGGGGTCACGCTTTCTTT.

This chain joins TRBV19 and TRBJ1-2; D is uncertain. V was shortened by 5 bases and J by 4 bases, with 11 bases between the two germline ends. The germline V gene has CDR1 LNHDA and CDR2 SQIVND (reference sequence). CDR3 length equals 13 residues. As DNA, the CDR3 is TGTGCCAGTAGTCCATTTCAGTTCTATGGCTACACCTTC. It translates to CASSPFQFYGYTF.

The V gene is TRBV4-2, the J gene TRBJ1-2; D ambiguous. Germline CDR1 is LGHNA and CDR2 is YNFKEQ. Between the trimmed V and J ends, which lost 1 base and 4 bases, there was a span of 13 bases. The CDR3 is 15 amino acids. The CDR3 bases are TGTGCCAGCAGCCAAGCCGTGTCCGAGGGCTATGGCTACACCTTC. It codes for CASSQAVSEGYGYTF.

The V and J genes are TRBV19 and TRBJ1-5; maybe TRBD1 (5 bases). CDR3 size: 16 residues. The V end was cut by 0 bases, the J end by 2 bases, with 11 bases between. Germline loops: CDR1 LNHDA, CDR2 SQIVND (reference sequence). The CDR3 loop reads CASSIDPGRGNQPQHF. The CDR3 DNA sequence: TGTGCCAGTAGTATAGATCCAGGGAGGGGCAATCAGCCCCAGCATTTT.

The V and J genes are TRBV28 and TRBJ2-7; TRBD2 agrees at 8 bases. CDR1 and CDR2 (germline): MDHEN, SYDVKM. This CDR3 region has 15 residues. V gave up 3 bases and J gave up 0 bases; unmatched junction bases: 4. The CDR3 region has the DNA TGTGCCAGCAGTTTGGTAGCGGGGAGCTCCTACGAGCAGTACTTC. Encoded protein: CASSLVAGSSYEQYF.

The chain links TRBV4-2 to TRBJ1-3, with a tentative D call TRBD1 (5 bases). The CDR3 loop spans 17 amino acids. V lost 0 bases and J 2 bases, leaving 14 bases between the germline ends. The germline CDR1 and CDR2 sequences are LGHNA and YNFKEQ. In DNA, the CDR3 is TGTGCCAGCAGCCAAGACTATACAAAAGGGGCTGGAAACACCATATATTTT. Protein: CASSQDYTKGAGNTIYF.

This clone was detected a few times. One end of the junction fails to match germline, which may point to a read error. The chain is built from TRBV7-2 and TRBJ2-7; 11 nucleotides match TRBD2. The CDR3 spans 16 residues. The germline gives CDR1 SGHTA, CDR2 FQGNSA. CDR3 sequence reads: CASSLALGVAGGQAFF. CDR3 bases: TGTGCCAGCAGCTTAGCGCTTGGGGTAGCGGGGGGGCAAGCCTTCTTC.

The chain links TRBV5-1 to TRBJ1-1, with 7 bases matching TRBD1. J lost 3 bases, V lost 10 bases, and 6 bases had no gene match. The germline CDR1 and CDR2 sequences are SGHRS and YFSETQ. This CDR3 contains 12 residues. CDR3 DNA: TGCGCCCCTCGAAGGGGGCACACTGAAGCTTTCTTT. Translated: CAPRRGHTEAFF. The entire variable domain, with the rest obtained from reference TRBV5-1 and TRBJ1-1, is as follows: KAGVTQTPRYLIKTRGQQVTLSCSPISGHRSVSWYQQTPGQGLQFLFEYFSETQRNKGNFPGRFSGRQFSNSRSEMNVSTLELGDSALYLCAPRRGHTEAFFGQGTRLTVV.

The chain has TRBV18 and TRBJ1-2; 10 nucleotides align to TRBD1. CDR1 and CDR2 from the germline V gene are KGHSH and LQKENI. The length of the CDR3 is 17 residues. J lost 0 bases, V lost 4 bases, and 8 bases had no gene match. The CDR3 coding sequence is TGTGCCAGCTCACGGACAGGGGGACAAGGGTCTAACTATGGCTACACCTTC. It encodes CASSRTGGQGSNYGYTF.

The chain recombines TRBV29-1 with TRBJ2-1, with 8 positions matching TRBD2. Germline V CDR1 and CDR2: SQVTM, ANQGSEA. The CDR3 totals 13 residues. Trimming at V came to 8 bases and at J to 9 bases, leaving 12 bases not matched to a gene. Here the CDR3 reads CSSGGRLTVEQFF. As DNA, the CDR3 is TGCAGCTCCGGCGGGAGGCTAACGGTTGAGCAGTTCTTC.

V and J are TRBV3-1 (or the pseudogene TRBV3-2) and TRBJ2-7; tentative D call: TRBD2 (7 bases). Trimming removed 4 bases from V and 0 bases from J, with 19 bases in between. The CDR3 totals 17 residues. Germline CDR1 LGHDT, CDR2 YNNKEL (reference sequence). CDR3 DNA sequence: TGTGCCAGCAGCCTAGGGGGGGGCGGGAACTTCTCCTACGAGCAGTACTTC. Residues: CASSLGGGGNFSYEQYF.

The rearrangement links TRBV3-1 (or the pseudogene TRBV3-2) to TRBJ1-1; D gene ambiguous. Germline V gives CDR1 LGHDT, CDR2 YNNKEL (reference sequence). V gave up 2 bases and J gave up 0 bases, with 7 bases separating them. The CDR3 runs 14 residues. The CDR3 nucleotides read TGTGCCAGCAGCCAACCCGGAGTGAACACTGAAGCTTTCTTT. Translating it yields CASSQPGVNTEAFF.

This clone was detected once. The genes are TRBV5-5 and TRBJ2-7; 9 bases agree with TRBD1. Losses at the gene ends were 2 bases for V and 4 bases for J; bases not matched to a gene: 10. Germline assignment: CDR1 SGHKS and CDR2 YYEKEE (reference sequence). CDR3 size: 16 residues. The CDR3 loop is CASSLISTGGYYEQYF. For the CDR3, the DNA is TGTGCCAGCAGCTTAATTTCGACAGGGGGATATTACGAGCAGTACTTC.

The chain couples TRBV28 to TRBJ1-4; D remains ambiguous. Trimming left V 2 bases short and J 0 bases short, with 7 bases between. CDR3 length equals 15 residues. Germline loops: CDR1 MDHEN, CDR2 SYDVKM. CDR3 residues: CASSLNPATNEKLFF. CDR3 coding DNA: TGTGCCAGCAGTTTAAATCCGGCAACTAATGAAAAACTGTTTTTT.

The chain carries TRBV4-3 and TRBJ1-4; the D is unclear. V lost 0 bases and J 3 bases, leaving 14 bases between the germline ends. This CDR3 comprises 17 residues. The V gene's germline CDR1 is LGHNA and CDR2 YSLEER. The CDR3 DNA reads TGCGCCAGCAGCCAAGAGTTTGGAGGAGAAGCTAATGAAAAACTGTTTTTT. It codes for CASSQEFGGEANEKLFF.

CDR3 amino acids: CASSSPGQSNEQFF. The DNA of the CDR3 is TGTGCCAGCAGTTCCCCGGGACAGAGCAATGAGCAGTTCTTC. The chain carries TRBV28 and TRBJ2-1; 7 bases align to TRBD1. Germline trimming cut 4 bases from V and 6 bases from J; bases unmatched to any gene: 6. CDR1 is MDHEN and CDR2 is SYDVKM in the germline V gene. There are 14 residues in the CDR3.

The chain combines TRBV18 with TRBJ1-1, with D possibly matching TRBD1 (5 bases). V lost 5 bases to trimming and J lost 1 base, with 5 bases between them. Germline lookup yields CDR1 KGHSH and CDR2 LQKENI. The CDR3 extends over 12 amino acids. Here the CDR3 DNA reads TGTGCCAGCTCAGACAGGAACACTGAAGCTTTCTTT. It translates to CASSDRNTEAFF.

About this clone: The sample has other DNA sequences that encode this CDR3 too. V and J are TRBV5-4 and TRBJ2-5, with 12 positions matching TRBD2. J lost 2 bases, V lost 1 base, and 0 bases had no gene match. CDR3 length: 15 amino acids. The germline V gene has CDR1 SGHNT and CDR2 YYREEE (reference sequence). The CDR3 DNA is TGTGCCAGCAGCTTGCTAGCGGGGGGGCAAGAGACCCAGTACTTC. It codes for CASSLLAGGQETQYF.

The V call is TRBV7-3, the J call TRBJ1-1; no firm D call. V gave up 5 bases and J gave up 1 base, with 8 bases separating them. Germline CDR1 and CDR2: SGHTA and FQGTGA. This CDR3 contains 13 residues. The CDR3, as DNA: TGTGCCAGCAGCGAAACGGGGAACACTGAAGCTTTCTTT. Protein product: CASSETGNTEAFF. Looking up the rest from reference TRBV7-3 and TRBJ1-1 gives the full variable domain: GAGVSQTPSNKVTEKGKYVELRCDPISGHTALYWYRQSLGQGPEFLIYFQGTGAADDSGLPNDRFFAVRPEGSVSTLKIQRTERGDSAVYLCASSETGNTEAFFGQGTRLTVV.